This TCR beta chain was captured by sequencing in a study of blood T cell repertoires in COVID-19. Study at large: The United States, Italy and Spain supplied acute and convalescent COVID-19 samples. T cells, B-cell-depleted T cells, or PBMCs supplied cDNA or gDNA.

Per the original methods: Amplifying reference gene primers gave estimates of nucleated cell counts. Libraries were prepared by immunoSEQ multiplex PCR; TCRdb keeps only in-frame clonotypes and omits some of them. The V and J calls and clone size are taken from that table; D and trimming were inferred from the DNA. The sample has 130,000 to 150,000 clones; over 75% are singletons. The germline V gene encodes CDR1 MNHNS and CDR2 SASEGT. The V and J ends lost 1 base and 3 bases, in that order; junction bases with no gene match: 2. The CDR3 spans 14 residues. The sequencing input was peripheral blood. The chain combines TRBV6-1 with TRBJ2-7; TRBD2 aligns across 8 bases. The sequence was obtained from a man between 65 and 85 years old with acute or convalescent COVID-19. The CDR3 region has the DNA TGTGCCAGCAGTGAAGTCGCGGGAGGCTACGAGCAGTACTTC. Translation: CASSEVAGGYEQYF.